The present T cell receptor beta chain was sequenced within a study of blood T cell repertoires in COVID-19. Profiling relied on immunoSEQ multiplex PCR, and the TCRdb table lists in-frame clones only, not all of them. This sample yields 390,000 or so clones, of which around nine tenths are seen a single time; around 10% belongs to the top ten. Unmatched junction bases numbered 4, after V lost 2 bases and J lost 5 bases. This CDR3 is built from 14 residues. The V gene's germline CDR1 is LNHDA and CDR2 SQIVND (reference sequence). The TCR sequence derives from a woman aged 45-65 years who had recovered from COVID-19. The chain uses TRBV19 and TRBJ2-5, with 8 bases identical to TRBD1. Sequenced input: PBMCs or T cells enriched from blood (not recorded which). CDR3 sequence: CASSITQGAETQYF. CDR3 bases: TGTGCCAGTAGTATAACTCAGGGGGCGGAGACCCAGTACTTC.